This TCR beta chain was identified during a study of early T cells in non-severe SARS-CoV-2 infection. Study context: Chains from this unsorted whole-blood bulk RNA could not be paired.

As part of library construction, unique molecular identifiers were attached to individual cDNA molecules. Each CDR3 protein gets one entry after TCRdb re-called the 5' RACE reads with MiXCR. Of approximately 99,000 distinct CDR3 sequences in the sample, around an eighth were seen once. This clonotype showed up just a few times. Germline V lookup: CDR1 LNHDA, CDR2 SQIVND (reference sequence). The V and J ends lost 4 bases and 2 bases, in that order; junction bases with no gene match: 7. This CDR3 is built from 15 residues. The chain carries TRBV19 and TRBJ2-7; TRBD1 aligns across 8 bases. The sequenced sample was whole blood. The receptor was isolated from an adult who was a healthcare worker with PCR-confirmed SARS-CoV-2 infection or an uninfected control (not recorded which). The CDR3 reads CASSTKGQGTYEQYF. In DNA form, the CDR3 reads TGTGCCAGTAGTACTAAAGGACAGGGTACCTACGAGCAGTACTTC.